The 27 T cell receptor beta chains reported below all come from one sample, sequenced in a study of blood T cell repertoires in COVID-19. Assay: immunoSEQ multiplex PCR; the TCRdb copy retains only in-frame clones and omits some. The profile shows approximately 210,000 clones, about 90% of them singletons. Sequenced sample: PBMCs or T cells enriched from blood (not recorded which). The receptor set was obtained from a woman aged 25 to 39 who had recovered from COVID-19.

The rearrangement uses TRBV12-5 and TRBJ1-2; D ambiguous. This CDR3 contains 14 residues. The germline V gene encodes CDR1 LGHNT and CDR2 FRNRAP. With 1 base removed from V and 6 bases from J, the gap between germline ends came to 12 bases. The CDR3 nucleotides read TGTGCTAGTGGTTTGGGAGGAGGCGGGGATGGCTACACCTTC. This encodes CASGLGGGGDGYTF.

This chain's CDR3 is CASSIRFDGANVLTF. For the CDR3, the DNA is TGTGCCAGCAGTATCAGGTTTGATGGGGCCAACGTCCTGACTTTC. The chain links TRBV6-5 to TRBJ2-6, with unresolved D. In germline, CDR1 is MNHEY, CDR2 SVGAGI. This CDR3 comprises 15 residues. Between the trimmed V and J ends, which lost 5 bases and 3 bases, there was a span of 11 bases.

The V and J genes are TRBV5-6 and TRBJ2-6; D is ambiguous. With 3 bases removed from V and 4 bases from J, the gap between germline ends came to 2 bases. This CDR3 has 12 amino acids. The germline gives CDR1 SGHDT, CDR2 YYEEEE. CDR3 nucleotide sequence: TGTGCCAGCAGCTCAGGGGCCAACGTCCTGACTTTC. This codes for CASSSGANVLTF. Supplemented by reference TRBV5-6 and TRBJ2-6, the full variable domain reads DAGVTQSPTHLIKTRGQQVTLRCSPKSGHDTVSWYQQALGQGPQFIFQYYEEEERQRGNFPDRFSGHQFPNYSSELNVNALLLGDSALYLCASSSGANVLTFGAGSRLTVL.

The chain couples TRBV19 to TRBJ1-6; the D gene is possibly TRBD1 (5 bases). This CDR3 contains 15 residues. The germline gives CDR1 LNHDA, CDR2 SQIVND (reference sequence). V gave up 5 bases and J gave up 7 bases, with 15 bases separating them. This chain's CDR3 is CASSSRGALNSPLHF. The CDR3, as DNA: TGTGCCAGTAGTTCACGTGGGGCCTTGAATTCACCCCTCCACTTT. The full variable domain, its missing parts supplied by reference TRBV19 and TRBJ1-6, is DGGITQSPKYLFRKEGQNVTLSCEQNLNHDAMYWYRQDPGQGLRLIYYSQIVNDFQKGDIAEGYSVSREKKESFPLTVTSAQKNPTAFYLCASSSRGALNSPLHFGNGTRLTVT.

The chain couples TRBV6-5 to TRBJ2-7; TRBD2 matches 8 bases. The germline V gene encodes CDR1 MNHEY and CDR2 SVGAGI. The CDR3 spans 14 residues. With V trimmed by 6 bases and J by 4 bases, 8 bases remained unmatched. The CDR3 here is CASRTGLVIYEQYF. In DNA form, the CDR3 reads TGTGCCAGCAGGACGGGACTAGTAATTTACGAGCAGTACTTC.

This rearrangement joins TRBV29-1 to TRBJ1-1, with 8 bases aligning to TRBD1. With 8 bases clipped from V and 3 bases from J, the junction kept 5 bases outside the gene matches. Germline V gene data show CDR1 as SQVTM and CDR2 as ANQGSEA. This CDR3 is 12 amino acids long. CDR3 nucleotides: TGCAGCTTCAGGGGGCCCCACACTGAAGCTTTCTTT. Its protein is CSFRGPHTEAFF.

The chain is built from TRBV18 and TRBJ2-5; D uncertain. Trimming cost V 6 bases and J 5 bases, with 19 bases left between them. This CDR3 region has 15 residues. CDR1 and CDR2 from the germline V gene are KGHSH and LQKENI. The CDR3 here is CASSDSTSRRETQYF. CDR3 DNA: TGTGCCAGCTCCGACTCCACTTCCAGACGGGAGACCCAGTACTTC.

This clone has just one count. J is TRBJ1-1 and V is TRBV6-2 or TRBV6-3; tentative D call: TRBD1 (5 bases). V dropped 4 bases and J dropped 6 bases, with 21 bases sitting between them. The germline V gene encodes CDR1 MNHEY and CDR2 SVGEGT. The CDR3 length is 16 residues. The CDR3 DNA reads as TGTGCCAGCAGTTTTGCAGGATGGGACTACGGGCCTGAAGCTTTCTTT. Its protein product is CASSFAGWDYGPEAFF.

This rearrangement joins TRBV9 to TRBJ2-7; 12 bases fit TRBD2. CDR1 is SGDLS and CDR2 is YYNGEE in the germline V gene. J gave up 4 bases and V 4 bases, and 9 bases lay outside the gene matches. The length of the CDR3 is 16 residues. DNA for the CDR3: TGTGCCAGCAGCCGTACTAGCGGGAGGACCCCTTACGAGCAGTACTTC. Its protein is CASSRTSGRTPYEQYF.

The chain uses TRBV14 and TRBJ2-7, with 7 bases matching TRBD2. The J segment lost 3 bases and the V segment lost 0 bases, leaving 11 bases of the junction unmatched. Looked up from germline, CDR1 is SGHDN and CDR2 is FVKESK. The CDR3 runs to 17 residues. This CDR3 is CASSQDGLGLGHYEQYF. The CDR3 region has the DNA TGTGCCAGCAGCCAAGACGGACTCGGACTAGGACACTACGAGCAGTACTTC.

In this sample, this clone turned up once. The chain recombines TRBV18 with TRBJ1-5; 8 bases align to TRBD1. V was clipped by 5 bases and J by 2 bases; unmatched bases: 5. The CDR3 sequence is 15 residues long. The germline CDR1 and CDR2 sequences are KGHSH and LQKENI. CDR3 DNA: TGTGCCAGCTCAGCAACAGGGGGAGGCAATCAGCCCCAGCATTTT. This translates into CASSATGGGNQPQHF. The variable domain in full, with the rest retrieved from reference TRBV18 and TRBJ1-5, is NAGVMQNPRHLVRRRGQEARLRCSPMKGHSHVYWYRQLPEEGLKFMVYLQKENIIDESGMPKERFSAEFPKEGPSILRIQQVVRGDSAAYFCASSATGGGNQPQHFGDGTRLSIL.

This clone was found once. The V call is TRBV7-3, the J call TRBJ2-1; a possible D gene is TRBD1 (5 bases). Deletions cut 8 bases from V and 7 bases from J, with 24 bases between. CDR1 and CDR2 from the germline V gene are SGHTA and FQGTGA. This CDR3 comprises 16 residues. The CDR3 nucleotides read TGTGCCAGCGCCTCGGAAGTGGCTAGGGGAATAAATGAGCAGTTCTTC. It yields the protein CASASEVARGINEQFF.

The chain recombines TRBV29-1 with TRBJ1-2; 8 bases are shared with TRBD1. The CDR3 consists of 12 residues. Germline CDR1 reads SQVTM; CDR2 reads ANQGSEA. Losses at the gene ends were 5 bases for V and 8 bases for J; bases not matched to a gene: 7. This CDR3 is CSVRPGQGGYTF. Here the CDR3 DNA reads TGCAGCGTTAGGCCTGGACAGGGCGGCTACACCTTC.

This chain connects TRBV12-5 to TRBJ2-7, with a weak D call TRBD1 (6 bases). CDR1 and CDR2 from the germline V gene are LGHNT and FRNRAP. V lost 2 bases and J 7 bases, leaving 21 bases between the germline ends. CDR3 size: 16 residues. In DNA form, the CDR3 reads TGTGCTAGTGGTTTGTCCCTTACCCGGGACACGGGGGAGCAGTACTTC. Its translation: CASGLSLTRDTGEQYF.

The CDR3 bases are TGTGCCAGCAAAATACAACACCGGGACAGAAAATACAATGAGCAGTTCTTC. Its translation: CASKIQHRDRKYNEQFF. The chain has TRBV5-6 and TRBJ2-1; 7 nucleotides align to TRBD1. This CDR3 spans 17 amino acids. The germline gives CDR1 SGHDT, CDR2 YYEEEE. Trimming removed 6 bases from V and 4 bases from J; junction bases left unmatched: 16.

The V call is TRBV5-1, the J call TRBJ2-5; the D is unclear. Germline V gene data show CDR1 as SGHRS and CDR2 as YFSETQ. The V end was cut by 2 bases, the J end by 1 base, with 3 bases between. The CDR3 consists of 12 residues. This chain's CDR3 is CASSFLQETQYF. The CDR3 nucleotides are TGCGCCAGCAGCTTTCTCCAAGAGACCCAGTACTTC.

V usage is TRBV5-1 and J usage is TRBJ2-7; D might be TRBD1 (6 bases). CDR1 SGHRS and CDR2 YFSETQ come from the germline V gene. Trimming left V 2 bases short and J 5 bases short, with 14 bases between. The CDR3 sequence is 14 residues long. CDR3 DNA sequence: TGCGCCAGCAGCTTTGGTGTCAGGGGAAACGAGCAGTACTTC. As protein: CASSFGVRGNEQYF.

The J gene is TRBJ1-5, the V gene TRBV7-9, with a possible D match to TRBD1 (6 bases). There are 16 residues in the CDR3. V was trimmed by 5 bases and J by 0 bases, leaving 14 bases between them. The germline gives CDR1 SEHNR, CDR2 FQNEAQ (reference sequence). CDR3: CASSRAGANSNQPQHF. In DNA, the CDR3 is TGTGCCAGCAGCCGTGCGGGGGCTAATAGCAATCAGCCCCAGCATTTT.

The genes are TRBV28 and TRBJ1-2; TRBD1 agrees at 7 bases. Germline values: CDR1 MDHEN, CDR2 SYDVKM. CDR3 size: 14 residues. V was pared by 7 bases and J by 5 bases, with 10 bases of the junction left unmatched. CDR3 protein: CASTHPDRAYGYTF. For the CDR3, the DNA is TGTGCCAGCACCCATCCCGACAGGGCATATGGCTACACCTTC.

This chain uses TRBV11-1 with TRBJ1-2; D gene unclear. This CDR3 has 13 amino acids. V was pared by 6 bases and J by 7 bases, with 15 bases between. Germline V gene data show CDR1 as SGHAT and CDR2 as FQDESV (reference sequence). The CDR3 DNA is TGTGCCAGCAGTGTAGTGCCGGAGGGTGGCTACACCTTC. This gives the protein CASSVVPEGGYTF.

The chain has TRBV20-1 and TRBJ1-1; no reliable D call. This CDR3 spans 13 amino acids. CDR1 and CDR2 (germline): DFQATT, SNEGSKA (reference sequence). Trimming pared 3 bases from V and 5 bases from J, leaving 13 bases between. The CDR3 DNA reads TGCAGTGCTAGTCAATTGTCCGGTACTGAAGCTTTCTTT. Translated: CSASQLSGTEAFF.

The CDR3 sequence is CASSQEQGHFRNEKLFF. CDR3 nucleotide sequence: TGCGCCAGCAGCCAGGAACAGGGACACTTTCGTAATGAAAAACTGTTTTTT. This sequence joins TRBV4-3 and TRBJ1-4; weak D call: TRBD1 (6 bases). Trimming shortened V by 3 bases and J by 4 bases, and 18 bases separated the two germline ends. Germline lookup yields CDR1 LGHNA and CDR2 YSLEER. The CDR3 consists of 17 residues.

The CDR3 nucleotides read TGTGCCAGCAGCTTAGGGGGGGGCTGGAACACTGAAGCTTTCTTT. It yields the protein CASSLGGGWNTEAFF. This chain uses TRBV7-8 with TRBJ1-1, with D perhaps TRBD1 (6 bases). Germline-derived CDR1 and CDR2 are SGHVS and FQNEAQ. The CDR3 has 15 amino acids. Trimming shortened V by 1 base and J by 1 base, and 10 bases separated the two germline ends.

This clone was found a few times. V is TRBV27 and J is TRBJ2-7; tentatively, D is TRBD1 (5 bases). The V and J ends lost 6 bases and 9 bases respectively, with 18 bases between them. This CDR3 spans 13 amino acids. CDR1 and CDR2 (germline): MNHEY, SMNVEV (reference sequence). The chain's CDR3 is CASRKLDRPRQYF. Written as DNA, the CDR3 is TGTGCCAGCAGAAAGCTAGACAGACCAAGGCAGTACTTC.

The rearrangement uses TRBV14 and TRBJ2-1; TRBD2 agrees at 15 bases. V lost 4 bases, J lost 2 bases, and 9 bases stayed unmatched. Germline CDR1 SGHDN, CDR2 FVKESK. This CDR3 region has 19 residues. This CDR3 reads CASSPTGLAGGLPYNEQFF. For the CDR3, the DNA is TGTGCCAGCAGCCCAACCGGACTAGCGGGGGGGCTCCCCTACAATGAGCAGTTCTTC.

The count of this clone is one. This rearrangement joins TRBV7-3 to TRBJ2-3; tentatively, D is TRBD2 (6 bases). The V and J ends lost 5 bases and 4 bases respectively, with 10 bases between them. Per the germline V gene, CDR1 is SGHTA and CDR2 is FQGTGA. The CDR3 runs 13 residues. The CDR3 DNA follows: TGTGCCAGCAGCCCCGGACTATCAGATACGCAGTATTTT. It codes for CASSPGLSDTQYF.

The V gene is TRBV24-1, the J gene TRBJ2-6; D is possibly TRBD1 (5 bases). This CDR3 comprises 17 residues. Trimming removed 7 bases at V and 1 base at J, with 16 bases between. Germline V gene lookup returns CDR1 KGHDR and CDR2 SFDVKD. CDR3 residues: CATSHPRAASGANVLTF. CDR3 in DNA: TGTGCCACCAGCCACCCCAGGGCAGCGTCTGGGGCCAACGTCCTGACTTTC.